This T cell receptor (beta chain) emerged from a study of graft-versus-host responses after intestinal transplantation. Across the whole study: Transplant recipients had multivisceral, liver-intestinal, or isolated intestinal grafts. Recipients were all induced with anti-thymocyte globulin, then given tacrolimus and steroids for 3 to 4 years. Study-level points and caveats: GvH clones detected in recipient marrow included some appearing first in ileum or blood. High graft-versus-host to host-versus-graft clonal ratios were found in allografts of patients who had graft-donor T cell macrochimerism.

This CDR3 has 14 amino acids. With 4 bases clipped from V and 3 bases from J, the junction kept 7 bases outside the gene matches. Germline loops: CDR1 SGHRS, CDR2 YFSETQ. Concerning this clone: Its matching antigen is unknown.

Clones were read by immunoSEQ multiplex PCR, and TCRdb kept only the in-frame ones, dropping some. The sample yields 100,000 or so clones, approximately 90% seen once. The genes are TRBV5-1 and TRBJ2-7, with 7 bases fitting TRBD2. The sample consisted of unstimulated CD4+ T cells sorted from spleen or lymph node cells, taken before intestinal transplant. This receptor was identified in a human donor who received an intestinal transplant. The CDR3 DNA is TGCGCCAGCAGCCAACGGACGGGGGGCTACGAGCAGTACTTC. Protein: CASSQRTGGYEQYF. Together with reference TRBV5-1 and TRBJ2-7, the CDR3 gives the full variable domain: KAGVTQTPRYLIKTRGQQVTLSCSPISGHRSVSWYQQTPGQGLQFLFEYFSETQRNKGNFPGRFSGRQFSNSRSEMNVSTLELGDSALYLCASSQRTGGYEQYFGPGTRLTVT.